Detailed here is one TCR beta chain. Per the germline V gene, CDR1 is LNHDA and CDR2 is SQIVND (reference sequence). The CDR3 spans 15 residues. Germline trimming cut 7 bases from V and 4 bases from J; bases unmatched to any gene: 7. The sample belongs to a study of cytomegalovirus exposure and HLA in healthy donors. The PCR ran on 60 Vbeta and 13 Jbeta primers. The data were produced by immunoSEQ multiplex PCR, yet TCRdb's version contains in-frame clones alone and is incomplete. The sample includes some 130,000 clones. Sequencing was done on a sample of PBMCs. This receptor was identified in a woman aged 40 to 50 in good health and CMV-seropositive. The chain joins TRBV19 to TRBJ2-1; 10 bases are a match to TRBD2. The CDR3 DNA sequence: TGTGCCAGTACCTGGACTAGCGGACTTTACAATGAGCAGTTCTTC. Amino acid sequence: CASTWTSGLYNEQFF.